One sample yielded the 5 T cell receptor beta chains listed below, sequenced in a study of cytotoxic CD8 clonotypes in ibrutinib-treated CLL. Measured with immunoSEQ multiplex PCR; TCRdb has only the in-frame clones, and not every one. The data contain over 70,000 clones, about 82% of them singletons. Sequenced material: PBMCs, taken before ibrutinib treatment. These receptors were taken from a human donor with chronic lymphocytic leukemia.

The chain is built from TRBV15 and TRBJ2-2; the D is unclear. Germline V gene data show CDR1 as LNHNV and CDR2 as YYDKDF (reference sequence). V was shortened by 3 bases and J by 7 bases, with 9 bases between the two germline ends. The CDR3 has 13 amino acids. The CDR3 sequence: CATSSPRGGELFF. The CDR3 DNA reads as TGTGCCACCAGCAGCCCGAGAGGCGGGGAGCTGTTTTTT.

The genes are TRBV5-1 and TRBJ2-2; 10 bases line up with TRBD2. CDR3 size: 16 residues. After removal of 2 bases from V and 1 base from J, the junction contained 2 bases not matched to a gene. Germline assignment: CDR1 SGHRS and CDR2 YFSETQ. DNA for the CDR3: TGCGCCAGCAGCTTCTTAGCGGGAGGGAACACCGGGGAGCTGTTTTTT. Its translation is CASSFLAGGNTGELFF.

The chain recombines TRBV5-6 with TRBJ1-4, with D unresolved. Germline V gene data show CDR1 as SGHDT and CDR2 as YYEEEE. This CDR3 is built from 13 residues. Between the trimmed V and J ends, which lost 0 bases and 6 bases, there was a span of 6 bases. CDR3 residues: CASSLERDEKLFF. The CDR3 bases are TGTGCCAGCAGCTTGGAAAGGGATGAAAAACTGTTTTTT.

The CDR3 sequence: CASSQAGVLTEAFF. The DNA for the CDR3 is TGTGCCAGCAGCCAAGCAGGGGTTCTCACTGAAGCTTTCTTT. This chain connects TRBV14 to TRBJ1-1; D might be TRBD1 (6 bases). Germline V gives CDR1 SGHDN, CDR2 FVKESK. V was pared by 1 base and J by 4 bases, with 10 bases between. This CDR3 spans 14 amino acids.

This sequence joins TRBV11-2 and TRBJ2-3; 8 positions agree with TRBD2. Germline V gene sequence: CDR1 SGHAT, CDR2 FQNNGV. V lost 5 bases to trimming and J lost 0 bases; unmatched junction nucleotides: 4. The CDR3 sequence is 15 residues long. The CDR3 DNA sequence: TGTGCCAGCAGCCCCCAGCGGGGGAGCACAGATACGCAGTATTTT. Translated, it gives CASSPQRGSTDTQYF.